The 2 T cell receptor beta chains reported below all come from one sample, sequenced in a study of blood T cell repertoires in COVID-19. Produced via immunoSEQ multiplex PCR; TCRdb's table is partial and in-frame only. Seen here are some 350,000 clones, almost 90% observed once, and the top ten hold about 6.8%. The specimen was peripheral blood. These receptors originate from a man between 18 and 35 years old with active or convalescent COVID-19.

The chain carries TRBV7-6 and TRBJ2-3; weak D call: TRBD1 (6 bases). Per germline, CDR1 SGHVS and CDR2 FNYEAQ. The CDR3 has 15 residues. The V and J ends lost 5 bases and 6 bases respectively, with 18 bases between them. The CDR3 DNA sequence: TGTGCCAGCAGCCTGGCAGGGGCGAACGGGGATACGCAGTATTTT. It specifies CASSLAGANGDTQYF.

The chain is built from TRBV7-8 and TRBJ2-5; D gene uncertain. Germline CDR1 is SGHVS and CDR2 is FQNEAQ. Trimming stripped 5 bases from V and 5 bases from J, with 6 bases between. CDR3 length: 11 residues. The CDR3 reads CASSRYETQYF. CDR3 nucleotide sequence: TGTGCCAGCAGCCGCTACGAGACCCAGTACTTC.